A single count supports the clone carrying this T cell receptor (beta chain). The record originates from a study of somatic mutations in cytotoxic T cells in rheumatoid arthritis. Sequencing used immunoSEQ multiplex PCR; TCRdb keeps in-frame clones, though not all of them. The profile shows thousands of clones, less than 85% of them singletons. The CDR3 has 13 residues. The germline gives CDR1 GTSNPN, CDR2 SVGIG (reference sequence). V lost 5 bases, J lost 9 bases, and 6 bases stayed unmatched. The clonotype comes from a man aged 40-49 years with rheumatoid arthritis. Specimen: CD8+ T cells sorted from blood. The chain carries TRBV30 and TRBJ1-4, with TRBD1 matching over 10 bases. The CDR3 DNA reads TGTGCCTGGTTGGACAGGGGGAGAAAAAAACTGTTTTTT. The encoded protein is CAWLDRGRKKLFF.